One sample yielded the 21 T cell receptor beta chains listed below, sequenced in a study of blood T cell repertoires in COVID-19. This table comes from immunoSEQ multiplex PCR, and its TCRdb copy is limited to in-frame clones, with some not included. In the table there are tens of thousands of clones, around 74% of which are singletons. The sequenced material came from peripheral blood. The receptors derive from a man in his 70s with COVID-19, enrolled during active disease.

This chain joins TRBV4-2 and TRBJ2-5, with no clear D. The V gene's germline CDR1 is LGHNA and CDR2 YNFKEQ. Deletions cut 0 bases from V and 3 bases from J, with 2 bases between. The CDR3 is made up of 12 amino acids. The CDR3 sequence is CASSQDKETQYF. The CDR3 DNA follows: TGTGCCAGCAGCCAAGATAAAGAGACCCAGTACTTC.

J is TRBJ1-1 and V is TRBV27, with 7 bases aligning to TRBD1. The CDR3 extends over 15 amino acids. The ends lost 6 bases at V and 3 bases at J; junction bases unmatched: 10. CDR1 and CDR2 (germline): MNHEY, SMNVEV (reference sequence). CDR3 nucleotides: TGTGCCAGCAGGGAGGGGGCAGGTGAGGACACTGAAGCTTTCTTT. Its protein product is CASREGAGEDTEAFF.

The gene calls are TRBV20-1 and TRBJ2-4; TRBD2 aligns across 9 bases. The CDR3 sequence is 16 residues long. Germline V CDR1 and CDR2: DFQATT, SNEGSKA (reference sequence). Unmatched junction bases numbered 6, after V lost 3 bases and J lost 0 bases. CDR3 sequence reads: CSASSSGTLAKNIQYF. The CDR3 DNA reads TGCAGTGCTAGTTCTAGCGGGACCCTAGCCAAAAACATTCAGTACTTC.

The genes are TRBV5-8 and TRBJ1-1; D is possibly TRBD1 (5 bases). The germline CDR1 and CDR2 sequences are SGHTS and YDEGEE. V was pared by 0 bases and J by 6 bases, with 12 bases between. The CDR3 loop spans 14 amino acids. DNA of the CDR3: TGTGCCAGCAGCTTGGCAGGAGGGGCCGCTGAAGCTTTCTTT. It is translated as CASSLAGGAAEAFF.

The chain recombines TRBV3-1 (or the pseudogene TRBV3-2) with TRBJ2-1, with D possibly matching TRBD2 (5 bases). From germline, CDR1 is LGHDT and CDR2 YNNKEL (reference sequence). The CDR3 is 15 residues long. Trimming removed 1 base from V and 4 bases from J, with 11 bases in between. CDR3 amino acids: CASSQAHREYNEQFF. In DNA form, the CDR3 reads TGTGCCAGCAGCCAAGCCCATAGGGAGTACAATGAGCAGTTCTTC.

V usage is TRBV4-2 and J usage is TRBJ1-2, with D possibly being TRBD1 (5 bases). The CDR3 totals 17 residues. The germline gives CDR1 LGHNA, CDR2 YNFKEQ. V dropped 0 bases and J dropped 7 bases, with 21 bases sitting between them. CDR3 sequence reads: CASSQDNFYGGLSGYTF. In nucleotides, the CDR3 is TGTGCCAGCAGCCAAGATAATTTCTACGGGGGACTGAGTGGCTACACCTTC.

The chain's CDR3 is CASSSIQGDNEQFF. The CDR3 bases are TGTGCCAGCAGTTCCATACAGGGAGACAATGAGCAGTTCTTC. The genes are TRBV28 and TRBJ2-1, with D possibly being TRBD1 (6 bases). The CDR3 is 14 residues long. The ends were cut back, 4 bases at V and 5 bases at J, with 12 bases in the middle. Germline loops: CDR1 MDHEN, CDR2 SYDVKM.

This clone was picked up one time. The chain recombines TRBV10-2 with TRBJ2-6, with D hard to call. Per germline, CDR1 WSHSY and CDR2 SAAADI. V was trimmed by 7 bases and J by 2 bases, leaving 6 bases between them. The length of the CDR3 is 13 residues. CDR3: CASTTAGANVLTF. CDR3 coding DNA: TGCGCCAGCACCACTGCTGGGGCCAACGTCCTGACTTTC.

The gene calls are TRBV7-3 and TRBJ1-2; the D is unclear. This CDR3 is 13 amino acids long. Trimming stripped 4 bases from V and 8 bases from J, with 14 bases between. CDR1 and CDR2 from the germline V gene are SGHTA and FQGTGA. This CDR3 reads CASSSSPAGGYTF. The CDR3 coding sequence is TGTGCCAGCAGCTCCTCTCCGGCGGGAGGCTACACCTTC.

This rearrangement joins TRBV2 to TRBJ1-5; tentative D call: TRBD1 (6 bases). Germline CDR1 and CDR2: SNHLY and FYNNEI. CDR3 length: 13 amino acids. The V end was cut by 6 bases, the J end by 4 bases, with 10 bases between. CDR3 protein: CASRNRVNQPQHF. In DNA, the CDR3 is TGTGCCAGCAGAAACAGGGTGAATCAGCCCCAGCATTTT.

The chain couples TRBV28 to TRBJ2-7; 11 nucleotides match TRBD2. CDR3 length equals 14 residues. The germline V gene has CDR1 MDHEN and CDR2 SYDVKM. Trimming at V came to 9 bases and at J to 6 bases, leaving 10 bases not matched to a gene. CDR3 nucleotides: TGTGCCAGTAAAACTAGCGGGAGAAATTCCGAGCAGTACTTC. It translates to CASKTSGRNSEQYF.

The gene calls are TRBV5-1 and TRBJ1-5; weak D call: TRBD1 (5 bases). CDR1 and CDR2 (germline): SGHRS, YFSETQ. There are 15 residues in the CDR3. V was shortened by 0 bases and J by 7 bases, with 14 bases between the two germline ends. The CDR3 is CASSLEGAGLQPQHF. CDR3 nucleotides: TGCGCCAGCAGCTTGGAAGGGGCAGGGTTACAGCCCCAGCATTTT.

The rearrangement joins TRBV11-3 to TRBJ2-7, with 9 bases matching TRBD2. V gave up 1 base and J gave up 5 bases; unmatched junction bases: 9. The CDR3 extends over 16 amino acids. The germline CDR1 and CDR2 sequences are SGHNT and YENEEA. For the CDR3, the DNA is TGTGCCAGCAGCTTAGGATCTAGCGGGATCCTAAACGAGCAGTACTTC. Its protein is CASSLGSSGILNEQYF.

In its sample, this clone was seen once. V usage is TRBV28 and J usage is TRBJ2-7; D is possibly TRBD2 (6 bases). CDR3 length: 15 residues. The V end was cut by 3 bases, the J end by 0 bases, with 12 bases between. Germline CDR1 MDHEN, CDR2 SYDVKM. The CDR3 region has the DNA TGTGCCAGCAGTTTGTCGGGGGTCATCTCCTACGAGCAGTACTTC. Protein sequence: CASSLSGVISYEQYF.

This sequence joins TRBV5-8 and TRBJ2-1, with D uncertain. Trimming shortened V by 0 bases and J by 6 bases, and 13 bases separated the two germline ends. This CDR3 comprises 15 residues. Per germline, CDR1 SGHTS and CDR2 YDEGEE. The CDR3 here is CASSLGGSFSNEQFF. CDR3 nucleotides: TGTGCCAGCAGCTTGGGTGGTAGTTTCTCCAATGAGCAGTTCTTC.

This chain uses TRBV30 with TRBJ1-2; D possibly corresponds to TRBD1 (6 bases). This CDR3 contains 14 residues. Per the germline V gene, CDR1 is GTSNPN and CDR2 is SVGIG (reference sequence). V dropped 4 bases and J dropped 1 base, with 13 bases sitting between them. CDR3 sequence: CAWTNRAINYGYTF. The CDR3 nucleotides are TGTGCCTGGACCAACAGGGCTATTAACTATGGCTACACCTTC.

This clone was picked up a small number of times. The V and J genes are TRBV7-9 and TRBJ1-4, with a possible D match to TRBD1 (6 bases). The CDR3 extends over 17 amino acids. Germline V CDR1 and CDR2: SEHNR, FQNEAQ (reference sequence). V was trimmed by 5 bases and J by 4 bases, leaving 20 bases between them. The CDR3 region has the DNA TGTGCCAGCAGCCAACGAAGATATAGGACAGTTAATGAAAAACTGTTTTTT. The encoded protein is CASSQRRYRTVNEKLFF.

CDR3 in amino acids: CASSLGVGPQYF. As DNA, the CDR3 is TGTGCCAGCAGCTTGGGGGTGGGGCCGCAGTACTTC. The V and J genes are TRBV5-6 and TRBJ2-7, with D possibly being TRBD1 (5 bases). The CDR3 loop spans 12 amino acids. The germline gives CDR1 SGHDT, CDR2 YYEEEE. Deletions cut 0 bases from V and 9 bases from J, with 10 bases between.

V gene TRBV13 combines with J gene TRBJ2-2; 11 nucleotides align to TRBD2. The CDR3 sequence is 16 residues long. From germline, CDR1 is PRHDT and CDR2 FYEKMQ (reference sequence). V dropped 5 bases and J dropped 3; count of bases not matched to a gene: 5. The DNA for the CDR3 is TGTGCCAGCAGCGATAGCGGGAGGGTTCACACCGGGGAGCTGTTTTTT. Translated, it gives CASSDSGRVHTGELFF. Full variable domain (missing parts from reference TRBV13 and TRBJ2-2): AAGVIQSPRHLIKEKRETATLKCYPIPRHDTVYWYQQGPGQDPQFLISFYEKMQSDKGSIPDRFSAQQFSDYHSELNMSSLELGDSALYFCASSDSGRVHTGELFFGEGSRLTVL.

This chain joins TRBV5-1 and TRBJ2-7; TRBD2 matches at 10 bases. V dropped 0 bases and J dropped 3; count of bases not matched to a gene: 3. The CDR3 runs 15 residues. Germline CDR1 SGHRS, CDR2 YFSETQ. DNA of the CDR3: TGCGCCAGCAGCTTGGGCCTAGCGGGAGACTACGAGCAGTACTTC. This encodes CASSLGLAGDYEQYF.

The chain combines TRBV7-2 with TRBJ2-7; 13 bases fit TRBD2. Germline values: CDR1 SGHTA, CDR2 FQGNSA. V dropped 4 bases and J dropped 6; count of bases not matched to a gene: 6. This CDR3 comprises 15 residues. Here the CDR3 DNA reads TGTGCCAGCAGCTGGACTAGCGGGAGAGTGAGCGAGCAGTACTTC. Translated: CASSWTSGRVSEQYF.